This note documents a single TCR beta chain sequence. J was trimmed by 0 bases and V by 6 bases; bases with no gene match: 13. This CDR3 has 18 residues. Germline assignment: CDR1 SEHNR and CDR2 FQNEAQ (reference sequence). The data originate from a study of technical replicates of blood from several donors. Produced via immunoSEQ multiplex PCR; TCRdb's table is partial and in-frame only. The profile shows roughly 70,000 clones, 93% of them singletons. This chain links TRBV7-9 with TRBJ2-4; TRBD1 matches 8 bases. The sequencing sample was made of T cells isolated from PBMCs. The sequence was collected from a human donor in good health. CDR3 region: CASRPKTGEELAKNIQYF. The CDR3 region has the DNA TGTGCCAGCAGACCCAAGACAGGGGAGGAACTAGCCAAAAACATTCAGTACTTC.